These 2 T cell receptor beta chains came from one sample sequenced in a study of OX40 agonist ivuxolimab in advanced cancers. Libraries were prepared by immunoSEQ multiplex PCR; TCRdb keeps only in-frame clonotypes and omits some of them. This sample carries approximately 50,000 clones, around 81% of them seen once, and the ten largest clones take roughly 3%. The sequences come from CD4+ or CD8+ T cells sorted from blood, collected in a trial of the OX40 agonist ivuxolimab. The receptors stem from an adult with an advanced solid tumor such as melanoma, head and neck, liver or kidney cancer.

Only a few counts were recorded for this clone. V is TRBV19 and J is TRBJ2-1; 11 nucleotides agree with TRBD2. CDR1 and CDR2 from the germline V gene are LNHDA and SQIVND (reference sequence). J lost 5 bases, V lost 6 bases, and 6 bases had no gene match. The CDR3 runs to 15 residues. CDR3 in amino acids: CASRAGTSGHNEQFF. CDR3 sequence (DNA): TGTGCCAGTAGGGCCGGGACTAGCGGCCACAATGAGCAGTTCTTC.

J is TRBJ2-1 and V is TRBV7-2, with 8 bases lining up with TRBD2. The CDR3 sequence is 19 residues long. V lost 1 base and J lost 9; bases outside the gene matches: 20. CDR1 and CDR2 from the germline V gene are SGHTA and FQGNSA. Here the CDR3 reads CASSLGMGIAGIWRREQFF. For the CDR3, the DNA is TGTGCCAGCAGCTTAGGTATGGGGATAGCGGGGATTTGGAGGCGTGAGCAGTTCTTC. Variable domain in full (rest from reference TRBV7-2 and TRBJ2-1): GAGVSQSPSNKVTEKGKDVELRCDPISGHTALYWYRQSLGQGLEFLIYFQGNSAPDKSGLPSDRFSAERTGGSVSTLTIQRTQQEDSAVYLCASSLGMGIAGIWRREQFFGPGTRLTVL.